This record looks at one T cell receptor (beta chain) sequence and its context. Its target is not known. 13 Jbeta primers and 60 Vbeta primers were used for the PCR. Profiling relied on immunoSEQ multiplex PCR, and the TCRdb table lists in-frame clones only, not all of them. The sample holds 120,000 to 150,000 clones, around 70% seen once. The CDR3 contains 14 residues. V dropped 0 bases and J dropped 7 bases, with 12 bases sitting between them. Germline lookup yields CDR1 MNHNS and CDR2 SASEGT. Among the donors, all were healthy bone marrow donors. This record comes from a study of cytomegalovirus exposure and HLA in healthy donors. Study-level points and caveats: As was reported, the HLA-A and HLA-B alleles of most subjects were accurately predicted from TCR beta sequences.

The sample consisted of PBMCs. The clonotype comes from a man aged 35 to 55 in good health and CMV-seronegative. The chain carries TRBV6-1 and TRBJ1-2, with TRBD1 as a possible D gene (5 bases). CDR3 protein: CASSEATTGGGYTF. DNA of the CDR3: TGTGCCAGCAGTGAAGCGACTACGGGGGGTGGCTACACCTTC.